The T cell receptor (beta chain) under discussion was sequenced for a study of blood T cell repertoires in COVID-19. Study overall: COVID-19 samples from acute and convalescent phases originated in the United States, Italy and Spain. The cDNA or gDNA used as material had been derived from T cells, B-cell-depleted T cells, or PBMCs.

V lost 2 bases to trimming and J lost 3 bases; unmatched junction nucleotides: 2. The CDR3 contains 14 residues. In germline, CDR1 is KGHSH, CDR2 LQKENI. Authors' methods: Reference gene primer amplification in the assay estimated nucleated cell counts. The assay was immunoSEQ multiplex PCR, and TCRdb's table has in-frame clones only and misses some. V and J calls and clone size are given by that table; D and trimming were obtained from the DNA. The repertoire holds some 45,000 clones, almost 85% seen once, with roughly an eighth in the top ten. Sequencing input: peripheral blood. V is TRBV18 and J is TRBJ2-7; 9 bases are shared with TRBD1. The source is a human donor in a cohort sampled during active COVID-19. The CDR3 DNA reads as TGTGCCAGCTCACCAGCGGGACAGGGCTACGAGCAGTACTTC. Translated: CASSPAGQGYEQYF. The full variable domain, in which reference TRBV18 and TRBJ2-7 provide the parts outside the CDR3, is NAGVMQNPRHLVRRRGQEARLRCSPMKGHSHVYWYRQLPEEGLKFMVYLQKENIIDESGMPKERFSAEFPKEGPSILRIQQVVRGDSAAYFCASSPAGQGYEQYFGPGTRLTVT.